The 25 T cell receptor beta chains listed next were all sequenced from one sample in a study of blood T cell repertoires in COVID-19. Produced via immunoSEQ multiplex PCR; TCRdb's table is partial and in-frame only. This sample has about 200,000 clones, with 85% to 90% found just once. Sequencing was performed on peripheral blood. The receptors derive from an elderly man with acute or convalescent COVID-19.

This rearrangement joins TRBV7-6 to TRBJ2-5; weak D call: TRBD2 (7 bases). The germline V gene has CDR1 SGHVS and CDR2 FNYEAQ. The CDR3 loop spans 16 amino acids. V shed 2 bases and J shed 5 bases, with 18 bases lying between them. In DNA form, the CDR3 reads TGTGCCAGCAGCTTATCGCCTAGCGGAGGGGGGGAGACCCAGTACTTC. Translation: CASSLSPSGGGETQYF.

The genes are TRBV7-3 and TRBJ2-4; 9 positions agree with TRBD2. CDR1 and CDR2 (germline): SGHTA, FQGTGA. Trimming at V came to 4 bases and at J to 9 bases, leaving 13 bases not matched to a gene. The CDR3 extends over 16 amino acids. The CDR3 DNA is TGTGCCAGCAGCTCCGGGACTAGCAGCCGTGGAAGCATTCAGTACTTC. Translated, it gives CASSSGTSSRGSIQYF.

The chain employs TRBV9 and TRBJ2-7; maybe TRBD2 (5 bases). Trimming stripped 4 bases from V and 7 bases from J, with 24 bases between. Germline V gene data show CDR1 as SGDLS and CDR2 as YYNGEE. The CDR3 length is 16 residues. The DNA for the CDR3 is TGTGCCAGCAGCAGTCGGCCATCTAGGCGGGTGCGGGAGCAGTACGTC. Translating it yields CASSSRPSRRVREQYV.

The CDR3 DNA is TGTGCCAGCAGCCCACGCGGACTTAACACAGATACGCAGTATTTT. Its protein is CASSPRGLNTDTQYF. The chain couples TRBV27 to TRBJ2-3, with D perhaps TRBD2 (5 bases). Germline loops: CDR1 MNHEY, CDR2 SMNVEV (reference sequence). The CDR3 covers 15 residues. The V end lost 6 bases, the J end lost 2 bases, and 15 bases lay between the germline ends.

This clone showed up just a few times. The chain uses TRBV5-1 and TRBJ1-2; D uncertain. Looked up from germline, CDR1 is SGHRS and CDR2 is YFSETQ. CDR3 length: 13 amino acids. With 4 bases removed from V and 4 bases from J, the gap between germline ends came to 11 bases. The DNA of the CDR3 is TGCGCCAGCAGCCCTTCGAGTGTCTATGGCTACACCTTC. It is translated as CASSPSSVYGYTF.

This chain uses TRBV7-9 with TRBJ1-4; 9 bases match TRBD1. The CDR3 has 17 amino acids. V shed 5 bases, J shed 0 bases, and the junction held 7 bases outside the gene matches. Per the germline V gene, CDR1 is SEHNR and CDR2 is FQNEAQ (reference sequence). Here the CDR3 reads CASSTQRQGATNEKLFF. CDR3 nucleotide sequence: TGTGCCAGCAGCACACAAAGACAGGGGGCAACTAATGAAAAACTGTTTTTT.

This rearrangement joins TRBV9 to TRBJ2-2, with unresolved D. The CDR3 runs to 13 residues. Trimming removed 4 bases from V and 5 bases from J, with 9 bases in between. CDR1 is SGDLS and CDR2 is YYNGEE in the germline V gene. The CDR3 region is CASSLIQTGELFF. CDR3 coding DNA: TGTGCCAGCAGCTTGATCCAGACCGGGGAGCTGTTTTTT.

The chain links TRBV19 to TRBJ2-1; 9 bases line up with TRBD1. The junction had 7 bases not matched to a gene; V was cut back by 3 bases and J by 7 bases. This CDR3 has 15 amino acids. Germline CDR1 is LNHDA and CDR2 is SQIVND (reference sequence). DNA for the CDR3: TGTGCCAGTAGTATCGGGACAGGGAATTGGAATGAGCAGTTCTTC. This codes for CASSIGTGNWNEQFF.

The chain recombines TRBV25-1 with TRBJ1-2; D is perhaps TRBD1 (6 bases). The CDR3 runs to 13 residues. Looked up from germline, CDR1 is MGHDK and CDR2 is SYGVNS. V was clipped by 4 bases and J by 7 bases, with 13 bases between them. The CDR3 here is CASSATGNAGYTF. In DNA form, the CDR3 reads TGTGCCAGCAGTGCAACAGGGAACGCTGGCTACACCTTC.

The gene calls are TRBV5-1 and TRBJ2-4; D perhaps matches TRBD2 (5 bases). Trimming removed 5 bases at V and 0 bases at J, with 9 bases between. CDR1 and CDR2 from the germline V gene are SGHRS and YFSETQ. CDR3 length: 14 amino acids. This chain's CDR3 is CASRIGLAKNIQYF. In nucleotides, the CDR3 is TGCGCCAGCAGAATAGGACTAGCCAAAAACATTCAGTACTTC. Full variable domain (remainder filled in from reference TRBV5-1 and TRBJ2-4): KAGVTQTPRYLIKTRGQQVTLSCSPISGHRSVSWYQQTPGQGLQFLFEYFSETQRNKGNFPGRFSGRQFSNSRSEMNVSTLELGDSALYLCASRIGLAKNIQYFGAGTRLSVL.

This clone has just a few counts. This chain uses TRBV10-3 with TRBJ1-2, with D perhaps TRBD1 (6 bases). V lost 0 bases to trimming and J lost 8 bases, with 13 bases between them. Germline loops: CDR1 ENHRY, CDR2 SYGVKD. The CDR3 is made up of 14 amino acids. The CDR3: CAISESPGASGYTF. CDR3 sequence (DNA): TGTGCCATCAGTGAGTCTCCAGGGGCCAGCGGCTACACCTTC.

This chain joins TRBV24-1 and TRBJ2-3; 7 positions match TRBD2. The trim removed 4 bases at V and 1 base at J, leaving 7 bases unmatched. Looked up from germline, CDR1 is KGHDR and CDR2 is SFDVKD. This CDR3 spans 16 amino acids. In nucleotides, the CDR3 is TGTGCCACCAGTGAGTCCGGGAGGTCGGGCACAGATACGCAGTATTTT. It is translated as CATSESGRSGTDTQYF.

J is TRBJ1-2 and V is TRBV29-1, with D possibly matching TRBD1 (5 bases). V shed 6 bases and J shed 7 bases, with 18 bases lying between them. The germline V gene encodes CDR1 SQVTM and CDR2 ANQGSEA. This CDR3 comprises 13 residues. The CDR3 loop is CSVDPGGDRGYTF. In DNA form, the CDR3 reads TGCAGCGTCGACCCGGGGGGGGATCGTGGCTACACCTTC.

The chain carries TRBV30 and TRBJ1-1, with a weak D call TRBD1 (6 bases). In germline, CDR1 is GTSNPN, CDR2 SVGIG (reference sequence). V dropped 1 base and J dropped 0 bases, with 12 bases sitting between them. The CDR3 totals 15 residues. The CDR3: CAWSGMGAMNTEAFF. In DNA form, the CDR3 reads TGTGCCTGGAGTGGTATGGGGGCGATGAACACTGAAGCTTTCTTT.

J is TRBJ2-1 and V is TRBV10-2; TRBD2 agrees at 8 bases. The CDR3 consists of 15 residues. Unmatched junction bases numbered 10, after V lost 3 bases and J lost 9 bases. The germline V gene encodes CDR1 WSHSY and CDR2 SAAADI. The CDR3: CASSDSGTSRFEQFF. The CDR3 DNA follows: TGCGCCAGCAGTGACTCCGGGACTAGTCGGTTTGAGCAGTTCTTC.

This rearrangement joins TRBV28 to TRBJ2-3, with D maybe TRBD2 (5 bases). The germline V and J ends were trimmed by 7 bases and 6 bases, with 11 bases remaining between them. Germline CDR1 is MDHEN and CDR2 is SYDVKM. The CDR3 runs 12 residues. The CDR3 DNA reads TGTGCCAGCAAGAGGGAAGGGGATACGCAGTATTTT. It specifies CASKREGDTQYF. The variable domain in full, completed from reference TRBV28 and TRBJ2-3, reads DVKVTQSSRYLVKRTGEKVFLECVQDMDHENMFWYRQDPGLGLRLIYFSYDVKMKEKGDIPEGYSVSREKKERFSLILESASTNQTSMYLCASKREGDTQYFGPGTRLTVL.

The gene calls are TRBV7-8 and TRBJ1-4; 7 bases are a match to TRBD1. J gave up 4 bases and V 6 bases, and 8 bases lay outside the gene matches. The CDR3 runs to 15 residues. The germline gives CDR1 SGHVS, CDR2 FQNEAQ. CDR3 DNA: TGTGCCAGCAGTCGGTTCGGACAGGTTAATGAAAAACTGTTTTTT. Residues: CASSRFGQVNEKLFF.

This chain links TRBV5-6 with TRBJ1-2, with D possibly matching TRBD1 (6 bases). Germline loops: CDR1 SGHDT, CDR2 YYEEEE. CDR3 length equals 15 residues. The ends were cut back, 2 bases at V and 3 bases at J, with 14 bases in the middle. CDR3 bases: TGTGCCAGCAGCTTTGGCGACAGGACGCACTATGGCTACACCTTC. Its translation is CASSFGDRTHYGYTF.

The CDR3 sequence: CASSMGGFGGTPPIAEAFF. The CDR3 bases are TGTGCCAGTAGTATGGGAGGATTTGGGGGGACCCCCCCTATTGCTGAAGCTTTCTTT. The chain couples TRBV19 to TRBJ1-1, with D possibly being TRBD1 (5 bases). In germline, CDR1 is LNHDA, CDR2 SQIVND (reference sequence). The CDR3 is 19 amino acids. Deletions cut 3 bases from V and 6 bases from J, with 29 bases between.

The chain links TRBV5-6 to TRBJ2-7; TRBD1 matches 8 bases. This CDR3 spans 15 amino acids. J was trimmed by 1 base and V by 3 bases; bases with no gene match: 6. Germline-derived CDR1 and CDR2 are SGHDT and YYEEEE. Here the CDR3 DNA reads TGTGCCAGCAGCTCTCTGGACAGGGCGTCCTACGAGCAGTACGTC. This sequence encodes CASSSLDRASYEQYV.

This chain joins TRBV19 and TRBJ2-1, with 11 bases that match TRBD2. Losses at the gene ends were 5 bases for V and 6 bases for J; bases not matched to a gene: 9. Germline V gene data show CDR1 as LNHDA and CDR2 as SQIVND (reference sequence). The CDR3 is 16 amino acids. CDR3: CASSPLGSGRANEQFF. CDR3 DNA sequence: TGTGCCAGTAGTCCCCTGGGTAGCGGGAGGGCCAATGAGCAGTTCTTC.

The sample holds a few counts of this clone. The chain couples TRBV9 to TRBJ1-6, with 10 bases that match TRBD1. Germline CDR1 reads SGDLS; CDR2 reads YYNGEE. Trimming cost V 0 bases and J 9 bases; bases outside gene matches: 6. There are 16 residues in the CDR3. DNA for the CDR3: TGTGCCAGCAGCGTAGTGCCGGGACAGGGGAGTTCACCCCTCCACTTT. Translation: CASSVVPGQGSSPLHF.

This rearrangement joins TRBV7-8 to TRBJ2-7, with 12 bases identical to TRBD2. V trimming: 4 bases; J trimming: 7 bases; junction bases outside the gene matches: 2. This CDR3 is built from 13 residues. Germline CDR1 and CDR2: SGHVS and FQNEAQ. Here the CDR3 reads CASSSGTSGEQYF. CDR3 nucleotide sequence: TGTGCCAGCAGCTCCGGGACTAGCGGGGAGCAGTACTTC. The variable domain in full, completed from reference TRBV7-8 and TRBJ2-7, reads GAGVSQSPRYKVAKRGQDVALRCDPISGHVSLFWYQQALGQGPEFLTYFQNEAQLDKSGLPSDRFFAERPEGSVSTLKIQRTQQEDSAVYLCASSSGTSGEQYFGPGTRLTVT.

The chain recombines TRBV27 with TRBJ2-7; 8 bases map to TRBD2. J gave up 1 base and V 2 bases, and 7 bases lay outside the gene matches. The germline CDR1 and CDR2 sequences are MNHEY and SMNVEV (reference sequence). The CDR3 is 16 residues long. CDR3 nucleotides: TGTGCCAGCAGTTTAAGCTCCTTAGCGGGATCCTACGAGCAGTACTTC. It specifies CASSLSSLAGSYEQYF.

The table lists this clone with a count of one. The V call is TRBV7-2, the J call TRBJ2-7, with 10 bases matching TRBD1. The ends lost 3 bases at V and 3 bases at J; junction bases unmatched: 11. Germline values: CDR1 SGHTA, CDR2 FQGNSA. This CDR3 region has 17 residues. CDR3 amino acids: CASSLGPFGTGDYEQYF. In DNA form, the CDR3 reads TGTGCCAGCAGCTTGGGTCCTTTCGGGACAGGGGACTACGAGCAGTACTTC.